These 10 T cell receptor beta chains were all obtained from the same sample, sequenced in a study of blood T cell repertoires in COVID-19. Libraries were prepared by immunoSEQ multiplex PCR; TCRdb keeps only in-frame clonotypes and omits some of them. The table includes approximately 190,000 clones, 70% to 90% detected once. The sample taken for sequencing was peripheral blood. Receptors originate from a man at least 80 years old with acute or convalescent COVID-19.

The genes are TRBV6-6 and TRBJ1-1, with 7 bases fitting TRBD1. The CDR3 has 14 amino acids. Germline values: CDR1 MNHNY, CDR2 SVGAGI (reference sequence). V trimming: 7 bases; J trimming: 5 bases; junction bases outside the gene matches: 10. CDR3 sequence reads: CASTQGGRGTEAFF. The CDR3 DNA reads TGTGCCAGCACCCAGGGGGGTCGGGGGACTGAAGCTTTCTTT.

The chain recombines TRBV29-1 with TRBJ2-1; 15 positions agree with TRBD2. Germline lookup yields CDR1 SQVTM and CDR2 ANQGSEA. V lost 4 bases, J lost 1 base, and 5 bases stayed unmatched. The CDR3 covers 17 residues. CDR3 nucleotide sequence: TGCAGCGTTGTGGTCGGACTAGCGGGAGGGTCCTACAATGAGCAGTTCTTC. Residues: CSVVVGLAGGSYNEQFF.

J is TRBJ1-2 and V is TRBV30; 8 bases line up with TRBD1. Germline V lookup: CDR1 GTSNPN, CDR2 SVGIG (reference sequence). Trimming cost V 3 bases and J 8 bases; bases outside gene matches: 8. This CDR3 is built from 13 residues. CDR3 bases: TGTGCCTGGAGCGATTGGACAGGGAAAGGCTACACCTTC. Its translation: CAWSDWTGKGYTF.

The rearrangement uses TRBV27 and TRBJ1-5; perhaps TRBD1 as D (6 bases). The V gene lost 2 bases and the J gene lost 0 bases, with 14 bases spanning the gap. Germline CDR1 and CDR2: MNHEY and SMNVEV (reference sequence). The CDR3 length is 17 residues. DNA of the CDR3: TGTGCCAGCAGTTTAAACGGACAGATTCTTAGCAATCAGCCCCAGCATTTT. This gives the protein CASSLNGQILSNQPQHF.

The V gene is TRBV6-4, the J gene TRBJ2-2; 10 positions agree with TRBD1. Germline values: CDR1 MRHNA, CDR2 SNTAGT. CDR3 size: 15 residues. Trimming took 6 bases from V and 7 from J; bases not matched to a gene: 8. CDR3 DNA: TGTGCCAGCAGCCGGGACAGGGGAGTTGGCGGGGAGCTGTTTTTT. This encodes CASSRDRGVGGELFF.

The genes are TRBV2 and TRBJ2-7; a possible D gene is TRBD1 (6 bases). This CDR3 is built from 12 residues. With 5 bases removed from V and 6 bases from J, the gap between germline ends came to 11 bases. Germline V gene lookup returns CDR1 SNHLY and CDR2 FYNNEI. CDR3 nucleotide sequence: TGTGCCAGCAGTAAAGACAGGAGCGAGCAGTACGTC. Translating gives CASSKDRSEQYV.

The rearrangement joins TRBV5-1 to TRBJ2-1; 7 positions agree with TRBD2. Trimming at V came to 4 bases and at J to 0 bases, leaving 7 bases not matched to a gene. Germline V CDR1 and CDR2: SGHRS, YFSETQ. The length of the CDR3 is 16 residues. Here the CDR3 reads CASSPPGTNSYNEQFF. Here the CDR3 DNA reads TGCGCCAGCAGCCCACCCGGGACTAACTCCTACAATGAGCAGTTCTTC.

V gene TRBV21-1 combines with J gene TRBJ1-5; TRBD1, the D gene given by the table, was not confirmed from the DNA. TRBV21-1 is given as a pseudogene. This CDR3 has 15 residues. The CDR3 bases are TGTGCCAGCAGCATAGGGGACAGGGAGGATCAGCCCCAGCATTTT. This encodes CASSIGDREDQPQHF.

The chain recombines TRBV29-1 with TRBJ1-3; the D is unclear. The V and J ends lost 1 base and 4 bases respectively, with 2 bases between them. Germline V gene sequence: CDR1 SQVTM, CDR2 ANQGSEA. This CDR3 comprises 11 residues. The CDR3: CSVEAGNTIYF. The CDR3 nucleotides read TGCAGCGTTGAAGCGGGAAACACCATATATTTT.

The genes are TRBV4-2 and TRBJ2-3; 7 nucleotides align to TRBD2. This CDR3 is built from 16 residues. Per germline, CDR1 LGHNA and CDR2 YNFKEQ. V trimming: 1 base; J trimming: 1 base; junction bases outside the gene matches: 5. The CDR3 reads CASSQVGTSGTDTQYF. The CDR3 DNA sequence: TGTGCCAGCAGCCAAGTAGGAACTAGCGGCACAGATACGCAGTATTTT.